The 19 T cell receptor beta chains listed next were all sequenced from one sample in a study of cytomegalovirus exposure and HLA in healthy donors. Primers included in the PCR were 60 Vbeta and 13 Jbeta primers. Repertoires were generated with immunoSEQ multiplex PCR, while TCRdb's copy carries only in-frame clones and drops some. The data hold 200,000 or so clones, with 82% observed a single time. Sequencing used PBMCs. Source of these receptors: a boy younger than 10 in good health and CMV-seronegative.

The rearrangement links TRBV10-3 to TRBJ1-6; tentative D call: TRBD1 (6 bases). There are 14 residues in the CDR3. Germline loops: CDR1 ENHRY, CDR2 SYGVKD. Between the trimmed V and J ends, which lost 0 bases and 10 bases, there was a span of 10 bases. CDR3 region: CAISESIRGSPLHF. The CDR3 DNA follows: TGTGCCATCAGTGAGTCTATCAGGGGCTCACCCCTCCACTTT.

This clone was picked up a small number of times. The rearrangement uses TRBV7-9 and TRBJ2-7; no reliable D call. CDR1 is SEHNR and CDR2 is FQNEAQ in the germline V gene (reference sequence). V lost 5 bases and J lost 12, with 23 bases in between. The CDR3 is made up of 14 amino acids. The CDR3 protein is CASSANLEASPRYF. The CDR3, as DNA: TGTGCCAGCAGCGCAAACCTTGAGGCCAGTCCTCGGTACTTC. Complete variable domain (other parts from reference TRBV7-9 and TRBJ2-7): DTGVSQNPRHKITKRGQNVTFRCDPISEHNRLYWYRQTLGQGPEFLTYFQNEAQLEKSRLLSDRFSAERPKGSFSTLEIQRTEQGDSAMYLCASSANLEASPRYFGPGTRLTVT.

This chain uses TRBV5-6 with TRBJ1-6, with D perhaps TRBD1 (6 bases). CDR3 length: 15 amino acids. From germline, CDR1 is SGHDT and CDR2 YYEEEE. V was clipped by 4 bases and J by 7 bases, with 15 bases between them. CDR3 sequence reads: CASSPFDRSNSPLHF. The CDR3 bases are TGTGCCAGCAGCCCCTTCGACAGGAGCAATTCACCCCTCCACTTT.

This rearrangement joins TRBV6-1 to TRBJ1-3; 12 bases are a match to TRBD1. V was clipped by 4 bases and J by 0 bases; unmatched bases: 13. Germline values: CDR1 MNHNS, CDR2 SASEGT. The CDR3 is made up of 20 amino acids. This CDR3 reads CASSATPGQGAVGSGNTIYF. The CDR3 coding sequence is TGTGCCAGCAGTGCAACACCGGGACAGGGGGCAGTGGGCTCTGGAAACACCATATATTTT.

The V call is TRBV10-3, the J call TRBJ1-1, with D possibly matching TRBD1 (6 bases). The CDR3 consists of 12 residues. V shed 5 bases and J shed 4 bases, with 8 bases lying between them. CDR1 is ENHRY, CDR2 SYGVKD, per germline. This CDR3 is CAISKGGTEAFF. Here the CDR3 DNA reads TGTGCCATCAGTAAAGGGGGCACTGAAGCTTTCTTT.

This chain joins TRBV9 and TRBJ2-2; 14 bases are shared with TRBD2. Trimming at V came to 4 bases and at J to 2 bases, leaving 7 bases not matched to a gene. This CDR3 contains 18 residues. Germline V gene sequence: CDR1 SGDLS, CDR2 YYNGEE. The CDR3 sequence: CASSSGTSGGLNTGELFF. CDR3 sequence (DNA): TGTGCCAGCAGCTCCGGGACTAGCGGGGGCCTCAACACCGGGGAGCTGTTTTTT.

The CDR3 loop reads CASSSPSGRTISGNTIYF. Written as DNA, the CDR3 is TGTGCCAGCAGCTCTCCGTCGGGACGGACTATCTCTGGAAACACCATATATTTT. V and J are TRBV7-9 and TRBJ1-3, with D maybe TRBD1 (5 bases). Trimming left V 4 bases short and J 0 bases short, with 19 bases between. The CDR3 is 18 amino acids. Per the germline V gene, CDR1 is SEHNR and CDR2 is FQNEAQ (reference sequence). Supplemented by reference TRBV7-9 and TRBJ1-3, the full variable domain reads DTGVSQNPRHKITKRGQNVTFRCDPISEHNRLYWYRQTLGQGPEFLTYFQNEAQLEKSRLLSDRFSAERPKGSFSTLEIQRTEQGDSAMYLCASSSPSGRTISGNTIYFGEGSWLTVV.

The chain uses TRBV9 and TRBJ1-4, with TRBD1 matching over 9 bases. Germline CDR1 is SGDLS and CDR2 is YYNGEE. The CDR3 spans 16 residues. V lost 4 bases, J lost 8 bases, and 12 bases stayed unmatched. CDR3 in DNA: TGTGCCAGCAGCACAGGGACAGGGAGTATCGGCGAAAAACTGTTTTTT. Its translation: CASSTGTGSIGEKLFF.

The chain is built from TRBV7-2 and TRBJ2-3, with 9 bases matching TRBD1. Germline lookup yields CDR1 SGHTA and CDR2 FQGNSA. The CDR3 has 16 residues. The V gene end was trimmed by 4 bases and the J gene end by 1 base; junction bases not matched to a gene: 6. The CDR3 DNA is TGTGCCAGCAGCTACCGTAGGACAGGGGGCACAGATACGCAGTATTTT. Amino acid sequence: CASSYRRTGGTDTQYF.

The chain uses TRBV9 and TRBJ2-7; 7 bases fit TRBD1. V was pared by 0 bases and J by 7 bases, with 4 bases of the junction left unmatched. CDR1 is SGDLS and CDR2 is YYNGEE in the germline V gene. The CDR3 has 13 amino acids. The CDR3 spells CASSVEARGEQYF. In nucleotides, the CDR3 is TGTGCCAGCAGCGTAGAGGCCAGGGGGGAGCAGTACTTC.

This chain joins TRBV5-1 and TRBJ2-7, with 10 bases that match TRBD2. V was clipped by 5 bases and J by 6 bases; unmatched bases: 8. Germline CDR1 reads SGHRS; CDR2 reads YFSETQ. There are 14 residues in the CDR3. CDR3 DNA: TGCGCCAGCAGTTCAGCGCTAGCGGGGGTCGAGCAGTACTTC. Translation gives CASSSALAGVEQYF.

The V gene is TRBV5-1, the J gene TRBJ2-3, with TRBD2 as a possible D gene (5 bases). V shed 0 bases and J shed 4 bases, with 12 bases lying between them. This CDR3 comprises 15 residues. Germline loops: CDR1 SGHRS, CDR2 YFSETQ. CDR3: CASSLAGRAPDTQYF. The CDR3 DNA follows: TGCGCCAGCAGCTTGGCGGGAAGGGCCCCAGATACGCAGTATTTT.

This chain joins TRBV25-1 and TRBJ2-3; 9 bases match TRBD2. The CDR3 is 16 amino acids. After removal of 7 bases from V and 5 bases from J, the junction contained 13 bases not matched to a gene. CDR1 is MGHDK, CDR2 SYGVNS, per germline. CDR3 in DNA: TGTGCCAGCACCCCGAGAGGCCTAGCGGGGAAAGATACGCAGTATTTT. Encoded protein: CASTPRGLAGKDTQYF.

This clone came up a few times. V gene TRBV5-1 combines with J gene TRBJ1-3, with TRBD1 as a possible D gene (6 bases). This CDR3 is 16 amino acids long. The germline gives CDR1 SGHRS, CDR2 YFSETQ. V dropped 4 bases and J dropped 0 bases, with 14 bases sitting between them. The CDR3 sequence: CASSPKQGSSGNTIYF. The CDR3 region has the DNA TGCGCCAGCAGCCCAAAACAGGGCTCCTCTGGAAACACCATATATTTT.

The gene calls are TRBV11-2 and TRBJ2-2; D call uncertain. V gave up 1 base and J gave up 0 bases, with 15 bases separating them. CDR3 length: 18 amino acids. In germline, CDR1 is SGHAT, CDR2 FQNNGV. The CDR3 DNA sequence: TGTGCCAGCAGCTTAGGCCCACAACCGTTCGCGAACACCGGGGAGCTGTTTTTT. It codes for CASSLGPQPFANTGELFF.

The gene calls are TRBV5-1 and TRBJ2-1, with TRBD2 matching over 12 bases. CDR1 and CDR2 (germline): SGHRS, YFSETQ. Losses at the gene ends were 4 bases for V and 5 bases for J; bases not matched to a gene: 7. CDR3 length: 16 residues. CDR3 in DNA: TGCGCCAGCAGCCCTGCTGGACTAGCGGGACACAATGAGCAGTTCTTC. Its translation: CASSPAGLAGHNEQFF.

The genes are TRBV7-2 and TRBJ2-1; unclear D gene. V was trimmed by 5 bases and J by 4 bases, leaving 9 bases between them. In germline, CDR1 is SGHTA, CDR2 FQGNSA. There are 13 residues in the CDR3. CDR3 nucleotide sequence: TGTGCCAGCAGCCTACGTCAATACAATGAGCAGTTCTTC. It specifies CASSLRQYNEQFF.

This sequence joins TRBV7-2 and TRBJ2-1, with 9 nucleotides matching TRBD2. The germline CDR1 and CDR2 sequences are SGHTA and FQGNSA. The trim removed 3 bases at V and 6 bases at J, leaving 3 bases unmatched. CDR3 length: 14 residues. The CDR3 DNA is TGTGCCAGCAGCTTCCAGCGGGGGGCCAATGAGCAGTTCTTC. Protein product: CASSFQRGANEQFF.

The chain employs TRBV5-1 and TRBJ2-7; D is ambiguous. The V gene lost 0 bases and the J gene lost 0 bases, with 13 bases spanning the gap. Looked up from germline, CDR1 is SGHRS and CDR2 is YFSETQ. There are 16 residues in the CDR3. CDR3 in DNA: TGCGCCAGCAGCTTGGTGTACGGCGGTAGCTCCTACGAGCAGTACTTC. It is translated as CASSLVYGGSSYEQYF.